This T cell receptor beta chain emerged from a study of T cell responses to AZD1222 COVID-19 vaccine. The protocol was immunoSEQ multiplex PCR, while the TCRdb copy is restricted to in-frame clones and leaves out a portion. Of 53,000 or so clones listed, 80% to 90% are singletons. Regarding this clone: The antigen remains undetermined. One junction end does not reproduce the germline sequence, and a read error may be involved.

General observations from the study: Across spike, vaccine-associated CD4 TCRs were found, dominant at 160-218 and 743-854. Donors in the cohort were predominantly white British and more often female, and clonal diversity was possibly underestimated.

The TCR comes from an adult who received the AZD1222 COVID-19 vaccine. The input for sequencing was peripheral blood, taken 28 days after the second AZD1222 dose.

CDR3 region: CASSLSGTNVLTF. The DNA for the CDR3 is TGTGCCAGCAGTCTTAGTGGGACCAACGTCCTGACTTTC. This chain connects TRBV6-5 to TRBJ2-6; no reliable D call. CDR1 and CDR2 (germline): MNHEY, SVGAGI. The CDR3 covers 13 residues.